Below, one T cell receptor beta chain is given with its context. This clonotype has at least ten counts. No antigen is known for it. Per-base quality was not reported, and no clone a single base away is much larger than it. V gives up 4 bases and J gives up 6 bases, and the segment between their germline ends measures 11 bases. Counted from cysteine to phenylalanine, this CDR3 has 14 amino acids. CDR3 DNA is the only sequence kept; it has 42 bases, read in frame from the first base. The germline V gene gives CDR1 as KGHDR and CDR2 as SFDVKD. Library preparation used PCR. Sequenced using an Illumina HiSeq 2500. To normalize quantification of the TCRbeta repertoire, the TCR libraries were built with molecular barcoding that relied on unique molecular identifiers. TCRdb reanalyzed the raw reads on its own, using fastp at Q25 for trimming and MiXCR for clone calling, and kept in-frame beta chains. Each record represents a unique CDR3 protein, reported with the most common genes and DNA among its rows. This sample lists about 120,000 distinct CDR3 sequences; 9% to 12% were detected once. Approximately 8% of the sample belongs to the ten largest clones.

The data stem from a study of T-cell reconstitution after alpha-beta-depleted transplantation in children (dated by TCRdb to 2016 to 2017). Regarding the complete study: T-cell immune reconstitution after TCRalphabeta/CD19-depleted allogeneic hematopoietic cell transplantation in children was quantitatively tracked in the study by means of TCR repertoire profiling.

This receptor was obtained from a human donor who donated a stem cell graft to a child with acute lymphoblastic leukemia. The input for sequencing was PBMCs from the stem cell graft donor, taken from the stem cell graft. The chain joins TRBV24-1 to TRBJ2-2; the D gene could be TRBD1 or TRBD2, each one agreeing over 5 bases. The DNA sequence is as follows: TGTGCCACCAGTGAACCCGGGACGGCCGGGGAGCTGTTTTTT. Its protein product is CATSEPGTAGELFF.